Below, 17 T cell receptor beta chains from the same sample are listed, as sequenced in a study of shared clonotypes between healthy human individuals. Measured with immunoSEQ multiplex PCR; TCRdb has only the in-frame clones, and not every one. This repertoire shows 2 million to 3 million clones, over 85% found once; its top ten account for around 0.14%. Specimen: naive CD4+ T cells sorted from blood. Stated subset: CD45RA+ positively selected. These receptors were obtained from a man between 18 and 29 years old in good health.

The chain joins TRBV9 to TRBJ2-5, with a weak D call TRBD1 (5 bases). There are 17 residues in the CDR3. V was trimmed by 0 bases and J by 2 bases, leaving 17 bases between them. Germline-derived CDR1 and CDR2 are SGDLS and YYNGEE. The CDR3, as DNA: TGTGCCAGCAGCGTAGCGACAGCCTATCCATTACAAGAGACCCAGTACTTC. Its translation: CASSVATAYPLQETQYF.

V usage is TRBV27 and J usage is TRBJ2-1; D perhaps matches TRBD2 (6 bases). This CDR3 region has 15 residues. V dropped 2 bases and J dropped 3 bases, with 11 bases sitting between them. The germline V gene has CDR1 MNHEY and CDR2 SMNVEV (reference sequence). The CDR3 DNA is TGTGCCAGCAGTTTAGAGACTAGTTACTACAATGAGCAGTTCTTC. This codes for CASSLETSYYNEQFF.

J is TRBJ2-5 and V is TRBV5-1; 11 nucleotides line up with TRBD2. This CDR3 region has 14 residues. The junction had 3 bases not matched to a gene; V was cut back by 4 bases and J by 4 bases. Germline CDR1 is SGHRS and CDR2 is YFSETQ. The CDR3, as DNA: TGCGCCAGCAGCGGAGGGACTAGCGGAGAGACCCAGTACTTC. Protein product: CASSGGTSGETQYF.

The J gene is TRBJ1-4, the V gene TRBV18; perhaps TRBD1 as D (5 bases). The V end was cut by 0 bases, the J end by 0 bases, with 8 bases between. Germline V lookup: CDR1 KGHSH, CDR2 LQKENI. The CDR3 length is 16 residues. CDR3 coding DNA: TGTGCCAGCTCACCACCGACAGCCACAACTAATGAAAAACTGTTTTTT. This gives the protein CASSPPTATTNEKLFF.

The CDR3 spells CASATFNEQFF. CDR3 sequence (DNA): TGTGCCAGCGCCACCTTCAATGAGCAGTTCTTC. This chain connects TRBV7-9 to TRBJ2-1; D is unresolved. CDR3 size: 11 residues. Trimming shortened V by 8 bases and J by 6 bases, and 8 bases separated the two germline ends. Germline CDR1 reads SEHNR; CDR2 reads FQNEAQ (reference sequence).

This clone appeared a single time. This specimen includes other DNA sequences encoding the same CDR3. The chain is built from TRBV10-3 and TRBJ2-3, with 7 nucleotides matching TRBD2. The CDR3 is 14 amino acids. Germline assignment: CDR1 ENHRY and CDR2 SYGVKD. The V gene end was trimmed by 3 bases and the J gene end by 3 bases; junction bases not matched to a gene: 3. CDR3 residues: CAISETGGTDTQYF. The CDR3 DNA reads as TGTGCCATCAGTGAAACCGGGGGGACAGATACGCAGTATTTT.

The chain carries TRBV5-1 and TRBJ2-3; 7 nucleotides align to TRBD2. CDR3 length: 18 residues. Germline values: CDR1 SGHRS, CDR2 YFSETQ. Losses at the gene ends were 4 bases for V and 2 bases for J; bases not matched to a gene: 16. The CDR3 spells CASSRTGPTSLSTDTQYF. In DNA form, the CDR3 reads TGCGCCAGCAGCCGAACGGGCCCGACTAGCCTTTCCACAGATACGCAGTATTTT.

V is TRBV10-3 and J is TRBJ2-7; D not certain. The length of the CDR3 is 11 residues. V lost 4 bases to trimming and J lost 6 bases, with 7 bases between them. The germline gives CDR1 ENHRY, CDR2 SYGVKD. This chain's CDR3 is CAISALREQYF. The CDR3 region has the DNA TGTGCCATCAGTGCCCTACGCGAGCAGTACTTC.

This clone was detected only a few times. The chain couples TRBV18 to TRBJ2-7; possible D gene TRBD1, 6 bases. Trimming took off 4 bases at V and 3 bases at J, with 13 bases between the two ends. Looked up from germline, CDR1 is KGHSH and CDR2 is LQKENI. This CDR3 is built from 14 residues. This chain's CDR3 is CASSLAGVGYEQYF. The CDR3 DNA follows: TGTGCCAGCTCACTGGCAGGGGTGGGCTACGAGCAGTACTTC.

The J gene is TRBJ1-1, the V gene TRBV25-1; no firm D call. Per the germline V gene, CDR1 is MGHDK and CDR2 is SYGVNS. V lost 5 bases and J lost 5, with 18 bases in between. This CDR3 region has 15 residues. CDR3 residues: CASSPLGRRITEAFF. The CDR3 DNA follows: TGTGCCAGCAGTCCCCTTGGACGGCGAATAACTGAAGCTTTCTTT.

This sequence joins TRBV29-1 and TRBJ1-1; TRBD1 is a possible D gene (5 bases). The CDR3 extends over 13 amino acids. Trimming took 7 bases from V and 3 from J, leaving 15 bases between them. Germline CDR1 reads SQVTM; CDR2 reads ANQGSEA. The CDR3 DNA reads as TGCAGCGCCACCCGGGCAGGGCACACTGAAGCTTTCTTT. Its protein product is CSATRAGHTEAFF.

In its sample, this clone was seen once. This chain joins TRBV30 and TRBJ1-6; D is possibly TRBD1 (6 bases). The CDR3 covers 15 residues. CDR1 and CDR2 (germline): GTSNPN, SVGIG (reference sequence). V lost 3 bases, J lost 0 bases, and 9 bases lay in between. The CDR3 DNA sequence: TGTGCCTGGAGGGGGGCTAGCTCCTATAATTCACCCCTCCACTTT. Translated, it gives CAWRGASSYNSPLHF.

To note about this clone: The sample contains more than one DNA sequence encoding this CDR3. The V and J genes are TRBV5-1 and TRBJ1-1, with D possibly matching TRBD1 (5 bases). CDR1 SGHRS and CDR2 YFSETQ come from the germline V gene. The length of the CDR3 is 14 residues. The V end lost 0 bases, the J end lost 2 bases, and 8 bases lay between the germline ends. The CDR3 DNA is TGCGCCAGCAGCTTGGTCGGGGGAAACACTGAAGCTTTCTTT. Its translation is CASSLVGGNTEAFF.

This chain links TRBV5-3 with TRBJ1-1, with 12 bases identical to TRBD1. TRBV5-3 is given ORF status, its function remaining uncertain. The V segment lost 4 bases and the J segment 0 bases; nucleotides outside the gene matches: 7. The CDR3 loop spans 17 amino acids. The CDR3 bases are TGTGCCAGAAGCACCCGGGACAGGGGGCTCCTGAACACTGAAGCTTTCTTT. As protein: CARSTRDRGLLNTEAFF.

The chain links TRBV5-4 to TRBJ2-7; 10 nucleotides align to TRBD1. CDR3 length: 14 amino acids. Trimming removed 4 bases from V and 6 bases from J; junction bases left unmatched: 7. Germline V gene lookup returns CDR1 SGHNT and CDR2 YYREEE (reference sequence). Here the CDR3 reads CASSQTGGPSEQYF. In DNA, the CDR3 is TGTGCCAGCAGCCAGACAGGGGGCCCTAGCGAGCAGTACTTC.

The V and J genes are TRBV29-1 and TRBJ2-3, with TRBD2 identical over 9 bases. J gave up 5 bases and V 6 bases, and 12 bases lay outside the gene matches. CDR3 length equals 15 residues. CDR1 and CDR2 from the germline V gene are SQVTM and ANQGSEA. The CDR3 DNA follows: TGCAGCGTAACCCCAGGCGGGAGGGCCGAAGATACGCAGTATTTT. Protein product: CSVTPGGRAEDTQYF.

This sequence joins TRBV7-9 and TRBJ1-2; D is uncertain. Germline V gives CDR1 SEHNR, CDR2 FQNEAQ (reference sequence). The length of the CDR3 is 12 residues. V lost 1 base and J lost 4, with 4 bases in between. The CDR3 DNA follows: TGTGCCAGCAGCTTAGAGGTCTATGGCTACACCTTC. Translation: CASSLEVYGYTF.